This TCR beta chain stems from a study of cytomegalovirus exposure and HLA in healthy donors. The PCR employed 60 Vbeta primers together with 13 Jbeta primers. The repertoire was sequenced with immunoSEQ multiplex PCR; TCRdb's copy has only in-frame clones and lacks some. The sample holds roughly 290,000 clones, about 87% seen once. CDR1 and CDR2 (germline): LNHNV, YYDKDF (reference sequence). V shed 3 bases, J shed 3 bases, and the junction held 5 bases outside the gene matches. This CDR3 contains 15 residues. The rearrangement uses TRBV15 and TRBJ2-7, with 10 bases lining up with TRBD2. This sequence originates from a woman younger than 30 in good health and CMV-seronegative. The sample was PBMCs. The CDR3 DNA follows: TGTGCCACCAGCAGGATTCGGACTAGCGGCTACGAGCAGTACTTC. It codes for CATSRIRTSGYEQYF.